What follows is one TCR beta chain and its context. This sample was taken from a study of blood T cell repertoires in COVID-19. About the research overall: From T cells, B-cell-depleted T cells, or PBMCs came the material, which was cDNA or gDNA.

Data came from immunoSEQ multiplex PCR; TCRdb stores just in-frame clones and leaves some out. This table has 70,000 or so clones, approximately 79% appearing once. CDR1 and CDR2 from the germline V gene are SGHRS and YFSETQ. The length of the CDR3 is 14 residues. The J segment lost 7 bases and the V segment lost 0 bases, leaving 4 bases of the junction unmatched. The TCR comes from a human donor in a cohort sampled during active COVID-19. V usage is TRBV5-1 and J usage is TRBJ2-1, with 7 bases fitting TRBD1. Source material: peripheral blood. As DNA, the CDR3 is TGCGCCAGCAGCTTGGGGATACAGGGGAATGAGCAGTTCTTC. This gives the protein CASSLGIQGNEQFF.